The 24 T cell receptor beta chains reported below all come from one sample, sequenced in a study of blood T cells in healthy people across ages. The second PCR ran 7 to 11 cycles with a sample-barcoded 5' primer and J-beta primers. Each CDR3 protein is one row after TCRdb ran MiXCR on the 5' RACE reads. Among more than 800,000 distinct CDR3 sequences listed, roughly 26% were seen once. Sequencing was performed on blood. Receptors were obtained from a woman of 80 years or more in good health.

This clonotype has ten or more counts. In DNA, the CDR3 is TGTGCCAGCAGCTTAGGGGACCGGGACGAAGAAAAACTGTTTTTT. Encoded protein: CASSLGDRDEEKLFF. The rearrangement links TRBV11-2 to TRBJ1-4, with D possibly being TRBD1 (5 bases). Germline V gene lookup returns CDR1 SGHAT and CDR2 FQNNGV. The CDR3 spans 15 residues. V was shortened by 1 base and J by 8 bases, with 14 bases between the two germline ends.

In this sample, this clonotype turned up many times. This chain joins TRBV5-6 and TRBJ1-1; no reliable D call. This CDR3 is 16 amino acids long. CDR1 is SGHDT and CDR2 is YYEEEE in the germline V gene. V was clipped by 0 bases and J by 5 bases, with 17 bases between them. CDR3 sequence (DNA): TGTGCCAGCAGCTTGGGAGGGCCGGGGTTTAAGACTGAAGCTTTCTTT. Translation gives CASSLGGPGFKTEAFF.

This clonotype was counted ten times or more. It may be a read error: a sequence one base away is much more abundant. CDR3: CASSFVRGGYNEQYF. CDR3 nucleotide sequence: TGTGCCAGCAGCTTTGTGCGGGGGGGTTACAATGAGCAGTACTTC. The chain joins TRBV7-9 to TRBJ2-5; 9 bases are a match to TRBD2. V dropped 3 bases and J dropped 11; count of bases not matched to a gene: 13. This CDR3 is 15 amino acids long. The germline gives CDR1 SEHNR, CDR2 FQNEAQ (reference sequence).

This clonotype has at least ten counts. This chain joins TRBV7-9 and TRBJ2-7; 9 bases match TRBD2. V was clipped by 0 bases and J by 4 bases; unmatched bases: 4. The CDR3 covers 15 residues. The germline gives CDR1 SEHNR, CDR2 FQNEAQ (reference sequence). CDR3 sequence (DNA): TGTGCCAGCAGCTTAGCGGCTAGCGGGGCTTACGAGCAGTACTTC. Its translation: CASSLAASGAYEQYF. The full variable domain, completed using reference TRBV7-9 and TRBJ2-7, is DTGVSQNPRHKITKRGQNVTFRCDPISEHNRLYWYRQTLGQGPEFLTYFQNEAQLEKSRLLSDRFSAERPKGSFSTLEIQRTEQGDSAMYLCASSLAASGAYEQYFGPGTRLTVT.

In its sample, this clonotype was seen many times. The chain is built from TRBV11-3 and TRBJ2-3; 8 bases line up with TRBD1. The CDR3 consists of 14 residues. The V gene end was trimmed by 2 bases and the J gene end by 6 bases; junction bases not matched to a gene: 4. CDR1 SGHNT and CDR2 YENEEA come from the germline V gene. The CDR3 spells CASSLQGAADTQYF. The CDR3 DNA sequence: TGTGCCAGCAGCTTACAGGGGGCTGCGGATACGCAGTATTTT.

This clonotype was found many times. The chain carries TRBV7-2 and TRBJ2-1; D is perhaps TRBD1 or TRBD2 (5 bases each). CDR1 and CDR2 from the germline V gene are SGHTA and FQGNSA. This CDR3 is built from 13 residues. Trimming removed 5 bases at V and 15 bases at J, with 20 bases between. The CDR3, as DNA: TGTGCCAGCAGCCAGGGAGAGACTGGCCTTGCGTTCTTC. Its translation: CASSQGETGLAFF.

This clonotype was counted a few times. The chain recombines TRBV12-3 or TRBV12-4 with TRBJ1-2; possible D gene TRBD1, 5 bases. CDR3 length: 13 amino acids. Trimming removed 8 bases at V and 0 bases at J, with 10 bases between. In nucleotides, the CDR3 is TGTGCCAGCGGGTCGGGGGCTAACTATGGCTACACCTTC. It codes for CASGSGANYGYTF.

The table lists this clonotype with a few counts. The chain combines TRBV18 with TRBJ2-3, with a possible D match to TRBD2 (5 bases). Trimming removed 7 bases from V and 3 bases from J, with 8 bases in between. In germline, CDR1 is KGHSH, CDR2 LQKENI. The CDR3 has 12 amino acids. The CDR3 DNA sequence: TGTGCCAGCTTACTAGAGACAGATACGCAGTATTTT. Residues: CASLLETDTQYF.

This clonotype has ten or more counts. The chain uses TRBV7-9 and TRBJ2-7; unclear D gene. This CDR3 has 16 residues. CDR1 SEHNR and CDR2 FQNEAQ come from the germline V gene (reference sequence). Trimming shortened V by 5 bases and J by 0 bases, and 17 bases separated the two germline ends. The CDR3 region is CASSPDGTRSSYEQYF. DNA of the CDR3: TGTGCCAGCAGCCCCGACGGCACGCGGAGCTCCTACGAGCAGTACTTC.

This chain joins TRBV7-9 and TRBJ1-2, with a tentative D call TRBD1 (5 bases). Germline lookup yields CDR1 SEHNR and CDR2 FQNEAQ (reference sequence). V was trimmed by 0 bases and J by 4 bases, leaving 18 bases between them. The CDR3 loop spans 17 amino acids. The CDR3 DNA is TGTGCCAGCAGCTTAGCGGCGATCAGGGATCGAGGCTATGGCTACACCTTC. Translating it yields CASSLAAIRDRGYGYTF.

This clonotype was counted a few times. The chain has TRBV25-1 and TRBJ1-4, with TRBD1 identical over 8 bases. Per germline, CDR1 MGHDK and CDR2 SYGVNS. With V trimmed by 7 bases and J by 9 bases, 7 bases remained unmatched. The CDR3 has 13 amino acids. The CDR3: CASTPGQGQKLFF. The CDR3 coding sequence is TGTGCCAGCACCCCAGGACAGGGTCAAAAACTGTTTTTT.

In this sample, this clonotype turned up many times. The chain recombines TRBV11-2 with TRBJ2-1, with 9 bases that match TRBD2. Germline CDR1 and CDR2: SGHAT and FQNNGV. Losses at the gene ends were 10 bases for V and 10 bases for J; bases not matched to a gene: 11. The CDR3 loop spans 13 amino acids. CDR3 coding DNA: TGTGCCACGACGTGGCGGGGGGGCCGCGAGCAGTTCTTC. This encodes CATTWRGGREQFF.

The V call is TRBV7-8, the J call TRBJ1-4; D is undetermined. Trimming shortened V by 1 base and J by 2 bases, and 5 bases separated the two germline ends. The CDR3 covers 14 residues. Germline V gene lookup returns CDR1 SGHVS and CDR2 FQNEAQ. The CDR3 nucleotides read TGTGCCAGCAGCTTAGATTTGACTAATGAAAAACTGTTTTTT. Translation: CASSLDLTNEKLFF.

This clonotype was seen ten or more times. The chain joins TRBV2 to TRBJ2-5, with 8 nucleotides matching TRBD2. V shed 7 bases and J 3 bases; nucleotides not matched to a gene: 10. The V gene's germline CDR1 is SNHLY and CDR2 FYNNEI. There are 15 residues in the CDR3. The CDR3 loop reads CASTRRGLVEETQYF. The CDR3 region has the DNA TGTGCCAGCACCCGGAGGGGACTAGTAGAAGAGACCCAGTACTTC.

This clonotype was counted a few times. A much larger clone differs by one base, so this may be a read error. The chain carries TRBV10-3 and TRBJ2-7; 8 bases agree with TRBD2. There are 14 residues in the CDR3. V dropped 2 bases and J dropped 8; count of bases not matched to a gene: 8. The germline V gene has CDR1 ENHRY and CDR2 SYGVKD. Written as DNA, the CDR3 is TGTGCCATCAGTGAGGAGGGGACTAGAGGTCAGCAGTACTTC. Translation: CAISEEGTRGQQYF.

Concerning this clonotype itself: Possible read error: a much larger clone is one base away. The DNA for the CDR3 is TGTGCCAGCAGCGCAGGGCGGGGGAGGGAGTACTTC. Its protein product is CASSAGRGREYF. J is TRBJ2-5 and V is TRBV7-2, with 7 bases fitting TRBD2. Germline CDR1 reads SGHTA; CDR2 reads FQGNSA. This CDR3 comprises 12 residues. With 5 bases clipped from V and 12 bases from J, the junction kept 9 bases outside the gene matches.

Many counts were recorded for this clonotype. The DNA of the CDR3 is TGCGCCAGCAGTGAGTCGCCCGGTAATCAGCCCCAGCATTTT. This codes for CASSESPGNQPQHF. The chain uses TRBV10-2 and TRBJ1-5, with D uncertain. From germline, CDR1 is WSHSY and CDR2 SAAADI. Trimming stripped 0 bases from V and 4 bases from J, with 7 bases between. The CDR3 has 14 amino acids.

Comment on this clonotype: Sequence at one end of the junction differs from germline and may be a read error. DNA for the CDR3: TGCAGCGCCACAACAGGGATCTCTGGGGCCAACGTCCGGACTTTC. It translates to CSATTGISGANVRTF. The chain recombines TRBV29-1 with TRBJ2-6; D possibly corresponds to TRBD1 (6 bases). The CDR3 runs to 15 residues. Germline V gene lookup returns CDR1 SQVTM and CDR2 ANQGSEA.

This clonotype has a count of ten or more. CDR3 sequence (DNA): TGCAGTGCTAGAGACGGACAGGGGGCCTTCTACGAGCAGTACTTC. Encoded protein: CSARDGQGAFYEQYF. J is TRBJ2-7 and V is TRBV20-1; TRBD1 matches at 11 bases. Losses at the gene ends were 0 bases for V and 3 bases for J; bases not matched to a gene: 4. There are 15 residues in the CDR3. Germline V gene sequence: CDR1 DFQATT, CDR2 SNEGSKA (reference sequence).

This rearrangement joins TRBV20-1 to TRBJ2-5; D uncertain. The DNA end is more similar to TRBJ2-7, so the J call may be wrong. The germline V gene encodes CDR1 DFQATT and CDR2 SNEGSKA (reference sequence). The CDR3 covers 12 residues. CDR3 in DNA: TGCAGTCCAAGACCGGATTCCTACGAGCAGTACTTC. Translation: CSPRPDSYEQYF.

This clonotype was observed a few times. The rearrangement joins TRBV2 to TRBJ2-1; the D gene is possibly TRBD2 (6 bases). There are 16 residues in the CDR3. Trimming removed 4 bases from V and 4 bases from J, with 17 bases in between. Germline V CDR1 and CDR2: SNHLY, FYNNEI. CDR3 in DNA: TGTGCCAGCAGTGGATACCGTAGTCTAGCGTACAATGAGCAGTTCTTC. It encodes CASSGYRSLAYNEQFF.

This clonotype appeared a few times. A much larger clone lies one base from this, so it may be a read error. The V call is TRBV7-8, the J call TRBJ1-5, with a weak D call TRBD1 (5 bases). The length of the CDR3 is 16 residues. CDR1 is SGHVS and CDR2 is FQNEAQ in the germline V gene. The DNA of the CDR3 is TGTGCCAGCAGCTTTGGTACAGGCCAAGGCAATCCGCCCCAGCATTTT. Translated, it gives CASSFGTGQGNPPQHF.

As to this clonotype: Given a much more abundant clone one base away, this may be a read error. The V call is TRBV18, the J call TRBJ2-3, with D tentatively TRBD2 (5 bases). Germline-derived CDR1 and CDR2 are KGHSH and LQKENI. The CDR3 loop spans 15 amino acids. Trimming pared 4 bases from V and 8 bases from J, leaving 19 bases between. CDR3 bases: TGTGCCAGCTCACGGGCCGGGATGCTGCAAGGTACGCAGTATTTT. Protein product: CASSRAGMLQGTQYF.

The chain uses TRBV7-2 and TRBJ1-1, with D possibly being TRBD1 (6 bases). V lost 5 bases and J lost 0, with 13 bases in between. The germline V gene encodes CDR1 SGHTA and CDR2 FQGNSA. CDR3 length: 15 amino acids. The CDR3: CASSAAQGLNTEAFF. The CDR3 DNA is TGTGCCAGCAGCGCCGCCCAGGGGTTGAACACTGAAGCTTTCTTT.